The entry that follows covers one TCR beta chain sequence. What it recognizes is unknown. The data originate from a study of blood T cells in healthy people across ages. Findings and caveats of the study: In these data, TCR beta diversity tracked strongly with naive T cell percentage.

The CDR3 has 17 residues. Unmatched junction bases numbered 12, after V lost 6 bases and J lost 3 bases. Germline CDR1 MNHNS, CDR2 SASEGT. Donors gave roughly 10 milliliters of peripheral blood apiece. A J-beta primer mix and a sample-barcoded 5' primer were used in a second PCR of about 6 to 12 cycles. TCRdb reprocessed the 5' RACE reads with MiXCR, giving one entry per CDR3 protein. In the table there are roughly 2 million distinct CDR3 sequences, about 50% of which are singletons. Sequencing was done on a sample of blood. This clonotype originated in a woman in her 40s in good health. J is TRBJ2-2 and V is TRBV6-1; TRBD2 aligns across 8 bases. The CDR3 DNA reads as TGTGCCAGCAGACGGAACACCGGGACTAGGGACACCGGGGAGCTGTTTTTT. It specifies CASRRNTGTRDTGELFF.